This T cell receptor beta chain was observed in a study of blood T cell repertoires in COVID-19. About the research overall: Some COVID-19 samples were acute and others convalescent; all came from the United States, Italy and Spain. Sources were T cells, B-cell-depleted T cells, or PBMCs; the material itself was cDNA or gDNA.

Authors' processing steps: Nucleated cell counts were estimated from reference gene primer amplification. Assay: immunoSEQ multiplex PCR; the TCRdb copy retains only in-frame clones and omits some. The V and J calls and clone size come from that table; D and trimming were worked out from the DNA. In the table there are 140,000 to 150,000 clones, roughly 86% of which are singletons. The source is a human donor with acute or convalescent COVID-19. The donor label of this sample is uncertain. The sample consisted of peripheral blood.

CDR3 nucleotides: TGCAGTGCTAGGACAGGGGAGACCCAGTACTTC. Translated: CSARTGETQYF. The rearrangement links TRBV20-1 to TRBJ2-5; 7 nucleotides agree with TRBD1. The germline CDR1 and CDR2 sequences are DFQATT and SNEGSKA (reference sequence). CDR3 length equals 11 residues. V lost 3 bases to trimming and J lost 5 bases; unmatched junction nucleotides: 0.